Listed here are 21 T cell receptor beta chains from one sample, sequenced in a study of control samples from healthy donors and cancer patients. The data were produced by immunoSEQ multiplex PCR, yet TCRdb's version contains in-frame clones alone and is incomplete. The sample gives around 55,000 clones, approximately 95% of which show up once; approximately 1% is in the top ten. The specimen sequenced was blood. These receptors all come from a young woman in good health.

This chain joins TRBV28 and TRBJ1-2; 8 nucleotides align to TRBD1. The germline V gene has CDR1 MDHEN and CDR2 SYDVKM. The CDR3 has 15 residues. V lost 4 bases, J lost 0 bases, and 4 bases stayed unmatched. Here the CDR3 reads CASSSPGQANYGYTF. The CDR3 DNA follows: TGTGCCAGCAGTTCTCCGGGACAGGCTAACTATGGCTACACCTTC.

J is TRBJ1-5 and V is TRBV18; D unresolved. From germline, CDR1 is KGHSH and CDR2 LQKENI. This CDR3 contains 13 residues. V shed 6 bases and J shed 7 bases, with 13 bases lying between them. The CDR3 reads CASSGSVVQPQHF. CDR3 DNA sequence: TGTGCCAGCTCTGGTTCGGTAGTCCAGCCCCAGCATTTT.

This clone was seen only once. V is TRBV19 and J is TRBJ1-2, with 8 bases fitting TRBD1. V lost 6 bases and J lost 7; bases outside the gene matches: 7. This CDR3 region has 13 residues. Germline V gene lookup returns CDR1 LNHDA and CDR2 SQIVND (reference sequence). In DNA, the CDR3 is TGTGCCAGTAGGAACCAGGGGGCGCCTGGCTACACCTTC. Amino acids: CASRNQGAPGYTF.

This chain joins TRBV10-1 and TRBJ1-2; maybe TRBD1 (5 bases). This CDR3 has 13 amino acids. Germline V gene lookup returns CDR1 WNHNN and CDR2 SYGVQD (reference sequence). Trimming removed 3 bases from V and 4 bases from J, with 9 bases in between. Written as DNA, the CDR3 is TGCGCCAGCAGTGATGGGGCTGGCTATGGCTACACCTTC. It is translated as CASSDGAGYGYTF.

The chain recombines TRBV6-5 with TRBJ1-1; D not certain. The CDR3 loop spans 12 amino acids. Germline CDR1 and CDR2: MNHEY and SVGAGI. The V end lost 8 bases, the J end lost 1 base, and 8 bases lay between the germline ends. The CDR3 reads CASFWQNTEAFF. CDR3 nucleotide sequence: TGTGCCAGCTTCTGGCAGAACACTGAAGCTTTCTTT.

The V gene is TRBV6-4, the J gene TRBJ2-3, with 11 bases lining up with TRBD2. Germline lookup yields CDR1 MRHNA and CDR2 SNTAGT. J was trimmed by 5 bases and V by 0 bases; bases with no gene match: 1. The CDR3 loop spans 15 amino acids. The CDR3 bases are TGTGCCAGCAGTGACTCGACTAGCGGGGTAGATACGCAGTATTTT. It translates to CASSDSTSGVDTQYF.

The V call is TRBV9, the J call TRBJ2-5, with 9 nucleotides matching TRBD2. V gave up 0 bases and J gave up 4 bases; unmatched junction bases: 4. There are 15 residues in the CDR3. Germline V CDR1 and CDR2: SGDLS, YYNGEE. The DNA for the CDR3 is TGTGCCAGCAGCGTAGGTTCTAGCGGGGTAGAGACCCAGTACTTC. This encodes CASSVGSSGVETQYF.

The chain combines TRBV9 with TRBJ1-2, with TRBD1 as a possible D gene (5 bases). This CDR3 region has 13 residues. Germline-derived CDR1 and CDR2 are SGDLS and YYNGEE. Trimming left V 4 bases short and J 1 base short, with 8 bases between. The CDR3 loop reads CASSLQVNYGYTF. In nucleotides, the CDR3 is TGTGCCAGCAGCCTACAGGTTAACTATGGCTACACCTTC.

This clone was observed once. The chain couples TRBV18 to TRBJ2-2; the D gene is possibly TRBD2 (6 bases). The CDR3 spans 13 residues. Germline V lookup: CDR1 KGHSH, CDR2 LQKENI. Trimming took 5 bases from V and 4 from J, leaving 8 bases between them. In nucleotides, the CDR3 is TGTGCCAGCTCATCGACTAGCACCGGGGAGCTGTTTTTT. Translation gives CASSSTSTGELFF.

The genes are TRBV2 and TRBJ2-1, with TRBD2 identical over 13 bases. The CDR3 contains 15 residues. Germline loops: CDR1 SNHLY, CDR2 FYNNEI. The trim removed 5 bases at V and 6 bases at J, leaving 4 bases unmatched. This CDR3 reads CASSKLAGGSNEQFF. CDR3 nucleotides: TGTGCCAGCAGTAAACTAGCGGGGGGGTCCAATGAGCAGTTCTTC.

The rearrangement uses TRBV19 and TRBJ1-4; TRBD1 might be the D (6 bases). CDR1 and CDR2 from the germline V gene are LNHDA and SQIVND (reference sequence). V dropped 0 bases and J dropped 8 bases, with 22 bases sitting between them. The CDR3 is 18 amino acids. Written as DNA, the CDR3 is TGTGCCAGTAGTATAGATGTTTTCAGACAGGAGCGTAAAGAAAAACTGTTTTTT. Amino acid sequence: CASSIDVFRQERKEKLFF.

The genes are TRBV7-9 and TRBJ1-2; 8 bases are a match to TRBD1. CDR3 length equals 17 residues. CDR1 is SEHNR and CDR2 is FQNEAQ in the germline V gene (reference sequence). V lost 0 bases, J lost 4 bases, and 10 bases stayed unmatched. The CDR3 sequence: CASSLASLGQGTYGYTF. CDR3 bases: TGTGCCAGCAGCTTAGCGAGCTTAGGACAGGGTACCTATGGCTACACCTTC.

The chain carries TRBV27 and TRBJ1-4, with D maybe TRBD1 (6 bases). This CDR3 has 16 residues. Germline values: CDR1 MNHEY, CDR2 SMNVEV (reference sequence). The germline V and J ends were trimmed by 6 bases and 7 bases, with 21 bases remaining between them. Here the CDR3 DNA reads TGTGCCAGCAGCTCCTGGGGGGCCCCGCCGAGTGAAAAACTGTTTTTT. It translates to CASSSWGAPPSEKLFF.

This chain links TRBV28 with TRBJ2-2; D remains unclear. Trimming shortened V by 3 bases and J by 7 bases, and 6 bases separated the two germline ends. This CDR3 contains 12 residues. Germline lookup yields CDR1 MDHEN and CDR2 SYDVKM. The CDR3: CASSFPGGELFF. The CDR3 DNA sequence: TGTGCCAGCAGTTTTCCCGGCGGGGAGCTGTTTTTT.

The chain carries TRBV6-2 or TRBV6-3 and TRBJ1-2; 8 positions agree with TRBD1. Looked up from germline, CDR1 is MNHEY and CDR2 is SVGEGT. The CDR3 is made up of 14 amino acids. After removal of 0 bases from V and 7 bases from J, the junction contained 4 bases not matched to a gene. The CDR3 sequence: CASSYSDRGPGYTF. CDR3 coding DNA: TGTGCCAGCAGTTACTCCGACAGGGGCCCTGGCTACACCTTC.

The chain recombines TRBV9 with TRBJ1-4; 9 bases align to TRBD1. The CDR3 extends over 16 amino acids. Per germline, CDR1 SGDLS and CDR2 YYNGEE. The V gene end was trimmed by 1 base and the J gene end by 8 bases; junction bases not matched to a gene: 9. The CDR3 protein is CASSVRGGQGNEKLFF. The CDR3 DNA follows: TGTGCCAGCAGCGTAAGAGGGGGACAGGGCAACGAAAAACTGTTTTTT.

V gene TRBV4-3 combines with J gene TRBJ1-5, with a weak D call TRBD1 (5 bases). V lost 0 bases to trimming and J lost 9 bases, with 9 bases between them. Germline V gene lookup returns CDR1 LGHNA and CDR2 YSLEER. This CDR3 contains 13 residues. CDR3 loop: CASSQDGGWPQHF. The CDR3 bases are TGCGCCAGCAGCCAAGATGGGGGATGGCCCCAGCATTTT.

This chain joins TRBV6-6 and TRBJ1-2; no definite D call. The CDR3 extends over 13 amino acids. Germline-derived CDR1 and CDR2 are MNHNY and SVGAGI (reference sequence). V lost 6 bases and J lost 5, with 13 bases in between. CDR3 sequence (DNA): TGTGCCAGCAGCTATGGGCCACGGTATGGCTACACCTTC. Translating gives CASSYGPRYGYTF.

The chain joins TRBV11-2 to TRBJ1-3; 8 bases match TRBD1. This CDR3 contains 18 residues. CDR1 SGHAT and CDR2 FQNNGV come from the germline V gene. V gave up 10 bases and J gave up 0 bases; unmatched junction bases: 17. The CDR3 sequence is CATHARKQGEGSGNTIYF. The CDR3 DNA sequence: TGTGCCACACACGCCCGAAAACAGGGGGAAGGCTCTGGAAACACCATATATTTT.

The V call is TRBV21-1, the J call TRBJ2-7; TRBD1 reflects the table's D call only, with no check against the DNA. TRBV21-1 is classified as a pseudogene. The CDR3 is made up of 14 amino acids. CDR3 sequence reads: CASSKEGDSYEQYF. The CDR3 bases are TGTGCCAGCAGCAAAGAAGGGGACTCCTACGAGCAGTACTTC.

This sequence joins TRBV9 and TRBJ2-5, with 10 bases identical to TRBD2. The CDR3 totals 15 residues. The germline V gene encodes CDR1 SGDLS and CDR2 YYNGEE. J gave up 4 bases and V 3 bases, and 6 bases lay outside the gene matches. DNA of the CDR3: TGTGCCAGCAGCGGAGCGGGGGGGCCTGGAGAGACCCAGTACTTC. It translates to CASSGAGGPGETQYF.